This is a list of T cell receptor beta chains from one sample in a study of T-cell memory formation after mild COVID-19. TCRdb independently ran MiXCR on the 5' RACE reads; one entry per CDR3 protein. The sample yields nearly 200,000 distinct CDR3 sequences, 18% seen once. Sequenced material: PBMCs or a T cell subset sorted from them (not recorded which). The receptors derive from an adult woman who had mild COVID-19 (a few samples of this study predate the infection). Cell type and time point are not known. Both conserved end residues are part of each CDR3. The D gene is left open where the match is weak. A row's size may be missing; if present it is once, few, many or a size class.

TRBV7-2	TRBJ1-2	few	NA	TGTGCCAGCAGCCTGACCTGGACACTTATGGCCACTGGCTACACCTTC	CASSLTWTLMATGYTF
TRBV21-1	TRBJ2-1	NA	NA	TGTGCCAGCATCCCCAGGCTAGCGGGAGCGGACAATGAGCAGTTCTTC	CASIPRLAGADNEQFF
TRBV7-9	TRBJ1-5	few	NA	TGTGCCAGCAGCTCCTCCGGACAGCGCAATCAGCCCCAGCATTTT	CASSSSGQRNQPQHF
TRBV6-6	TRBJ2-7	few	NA	TGTGCCAGCAGTTATGGCGTACCTGTGTCCTACGAGCAGTACTTC	CASSYGVPVSYEQYF
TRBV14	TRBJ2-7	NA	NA	TGTGCCAGCAGCCAAGCCACGAACGAGCAGTACTTC	CASSQATNEQYF
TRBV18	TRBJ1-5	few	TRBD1	TGTGCCAGCTCACTCGGACAGGGAGCGGGCAATCAGCCCCAGCATTTT	CASSLGQGAGNQPQHF
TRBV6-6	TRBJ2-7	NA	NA	TGTGCCAGCAGTTACTCCCGTCTGGCTAGCTCCTACGAGCAGTACTTC	CASSYSRLASSYEQYF
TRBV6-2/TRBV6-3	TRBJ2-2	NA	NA	TGTGCCAGCACTCCCCGCACGAACACCGGGGAGCTGTTTTTT	CASTPRTNTGELFF
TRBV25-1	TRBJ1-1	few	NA	TGTGCCAGCAGTGAAGGGAACACTGAAGCTTTCTTT	CASSEGNTEAFF
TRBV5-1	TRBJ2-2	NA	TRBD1	TGCGCCAGCGGGGACGGGACAGTGACGGCCGGGGAGCTGTTTTTT	CASGDGTVTAGELFF
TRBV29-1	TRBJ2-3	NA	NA	TGCAGCGTTGATAAGGGGAAAACAGATACGCAGTATTTT	CSVDKGKTDTQYF
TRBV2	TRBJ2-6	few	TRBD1	TGTGCCAGCAGGGGACAGGCGGGATCAGGGGCCAACGTCCTGACTTTC	CASRGQAGSGANVLTF
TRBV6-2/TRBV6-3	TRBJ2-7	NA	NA	TGTGCCAGCAGTCGAGGGCCCGGGATCTCCTACGAGCAGTACTTC	CASSRGPGISYEQYF
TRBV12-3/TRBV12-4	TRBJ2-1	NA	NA	TGTGCCAGCAGTCTATTCTTTGGGGGTGAGCAGTTCTTC	CASSLFFGGEQFF
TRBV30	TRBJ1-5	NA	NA	TGTGCCTGGAGCGGACGTAAGGGTCAGCCCCAGCATTTT	CAWSGRKGQPQHF
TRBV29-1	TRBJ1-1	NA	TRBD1	TGCAGCGCCTTCGGACAGGGGGGTACTGAAGCTTTCTTT	CSAFGQGGTEAFF
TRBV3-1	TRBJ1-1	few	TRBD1	TGTGCCAGCAGCCAATCGGAGGGGGGACAGGGTCGTAAAGCTTTCTTT	CASSQSEGGQGRKAFF
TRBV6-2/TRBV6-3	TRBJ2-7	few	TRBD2	TGTGCCAGCACCACAGGATCGACTAGCGGAGTTTACGAGCAGTACTTC	CASTTGSTSGVYEQYF
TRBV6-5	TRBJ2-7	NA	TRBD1	TGTGCCAGCAGACAGGGGCACTACGAGCAGTACTTC	CASRQGHYEQYF
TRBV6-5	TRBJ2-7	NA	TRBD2	TGTGCCAGCAGTTACCGGCCTAGCGGGGGACAATACTACGAGCAGTACTTC	CASSYRPSGGQYYEQYF
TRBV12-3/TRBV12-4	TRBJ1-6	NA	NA	TGTGCCAGCAGTTTAGATTTGTCCGTCGGGAATTCACCCCTCCACTTT	CASSLDLSVGNSPLHF
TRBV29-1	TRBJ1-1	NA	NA	TGCAGCGTCCCTGGACGGGGCCGGAGGACTGAAGCTTTCTTT	CSVPGRGRRTEAFF
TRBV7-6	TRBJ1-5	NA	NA	TGTGCCAGCAGCCCGGGGAGACTTATTAACAATCAGCCCCAGCATTTT	CASSPGRLINNQPQHF
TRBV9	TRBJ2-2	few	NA	TGTGCCAGCAGCGCCCTTCCGGGGAGGGAGCTGTTTTTT	CASSALPGRELFF